These T cell receptor beta chains were read from a single sample in a study of blood T cell repertoires in COVID-19. Sequencing was performed with immunoSEQ multiplex PCR; in TCRdb, only in-frame clones are kept and a portion is missing. Among nearly 250,000 clones listed, approximately 86% were seen once. The sample taken for sequencing was peripheral blood. The source of these receptors is a woman aged 55-70 years who had recovered from COVID-19. The CDR3 runs from the conserved cysteine through the conserved F or W. D genes are given only for firm matches. Size is stated for part of the rows, as once, few or many counts, or as a class when the clone is expanded.

CDR3 DNA: TGTGCCACCAGCAGGCTCAGGGGCGCAGATGAAAAACTGTTTTTT; CDR3 protein: CATSRLRGADEKLFF; clone size: NA; J gene: TRBJ1-4; V gene: TRBV15; D gene: NA
CDR3 DNA: TGTGCCAGCATCCTCGGAGGGGATACTGAAGCTTTCTTT; CDR3 protein: CASILGGDTEAFF; clone size: NA; J gene: TRBJ1-1; V gene: TRBV5-5; D gene: NA
CDR3 DNA: TGTGCCAGTAGTATTGCCGGGTACCAAGAGACCCAGTACTTC; CDR3 protein: CASSIAGYQETQYF; clone size: NA; J gene: TRBJ2-5; V gene: TRBV19; D gene: NA
CDR3 DNA: TGTGCCAGCAGCTTGTGGACAGGGCGAGGCTATGGCTACACCTTC; CDR3 protein: CASSLWTGRGYGYTF; clone size: NA; J gene: TRBJ1-2; V gene: TRBV9; D gene: TRBD1
CDR3 DNA: TGTGCCAGCAGTTACTCCGATGTAGAGGTTGGAAACACCATATATTTT; CDR3 protein: CASSYSDVEVGNTIYF; clone size: NA; J gene: TRBJ1-3; V gene: TRBV6-5; D gene: NA
CDR3 DNA: TGTGCCAGCAGCGCGGGACTAGCGGGGGGTAACTACGAGCAGTACTTC; CDR3 protein: CASSAGLAGGNYEQYF; clone size: NA; J gene: TRBJ2-7; V gene: TRBV5-4; D gene: TRBD2
CDR3 DNA: TGTGCCAGCAGCTTACAGGGTCTTGACAATCAGCCCCAGCATTTT; CDR3 protein: CASSLQGLDNQPQHF; clone size: NA; J gene: TRBJ1-5; V gene: TRBV5-8; D gene: NA
CDR3 DNA: TGCGCCAGCAGCCAACTTCCTAGCGGGGGTTACAATGAGCAGTTCTTC; CDR3 protein: CASSQLPSGGYNEQFF; clone size: NA; J gene: TRBJ2-1; V gene: TRBV4-1; D gene: TRBD2
CDR3 DNA: TGTGCCAGCAGCCCCCTGGGCGACGGCAATCAGCCCCAGCATTTT; CDR3 protein: CASSPLGDGNQPQHF; clone size: NA; J gene: TRBJ1-5; V gene: TRBV11-2; D gene: NA
CDR3 DNA: TGCGCCAGCAGCCAGACCCCGGGTTTCGGCTCCTACGAGCAGTACTTC; CDR3 protein: CASSQTPGFGSYEQYF; clone size: NA; J gene: TRBJ2-7; V gene: TRBV4-1; D gene: NA
CDR3 DNA: TGTGCCAGCAGTTTTGGACAGGGGCAGCCCCAGCATTTT; CDR3 protein: CASSFGQGQPQHF; clone size: NA; J gene: TRBJ1-5; V gene: TRBV12-3/TRBV12-4; D gene: TRBD1
CDR3 DNA: TGTGCCAGCAGCCACCTCTCCGGGGAGCTGTTTTTT; CDR3 protein: CASSHLSGELFF; clone size: NA; J gene: TRBJ2-2; V gene: TRBV3-1/TRBV3-2; D gene: NA
CDR3 DNA: TGTGCCAGCAAAAGGGGGACAGATAGCAATCAGCCCCAGCATTTT; CDR3 protein: CASKRGTDSNQPQHF; clone size: once; J gene: TRBJ1-5; V gene: TRBV5-5; D gene: TRBD1
CDR3 DNA: TGTGCCAGCTCACCAGGACAGGGGAGGAATCAGCCCCAGCATTTT; CDR3 protein: CASSPGQGRNQPQHF; clone size: NA; J gene: TRBJ1-5; V gene: TRBV18; D gene: TRBD1
CDR3 DNA: TGTGCCAGCAGCCTGGGGAGGGTGCATCAGCCCCAGCATTTT; CDR3 protein: CASSLGRVHQPQHF; clone size: NA; J gene: TRBJ1-5; V gene: TRBV6-6; D gene: NA
CDR3 DNA: TGTGCCAGCAGTTTTGCCGCCCGGACAGTAGCCAAAAACATTCAGTACTTC; CDR3 protein: CASSFAARTVAKNIQYF; clone size: NA; J gene: TRBJ2-4; V gene: TRBV28; D gene: NA
CDR3 DNA: TGTGCCAGCTCACCATCCCAGCTGACAGGGATTGGTGTTGGTGAAAAACTGTTTTTT; CDR3 protein: CASSPSQLTGIGVGEKLFF; clone size: NA; J gene: TRBJ1-4; V gene: TRBV18; D gene: TRBD1
CDR3 DNA: TGTGCCAGCAGTGAACCGGGACAGCTCTACGAGCAGTACTTC; CDR3 protein: CASSEPGQLYEQYF; clone size: NA; J gene: TRBJ2-7; V gene: TRBV28; D gene: TRBD1
CDR3 DNA: TGTGCCAGCAGTTTAGCGGGGGCCTACACAGATACGCAGTATTTT; CDR3 protein: CASSLAGAYTDTQYF; clone size: NA; J gene: TRBJ2-3; V gene: TRBV6-2/TRBV6-3; D gene: TRBD2
CDR3 DNA: TGTGCCAGCAGCCAAGATTCAGGGACAGGGGGAAACACCATATATTTT; CDR3 protein: CASSQDSGTGGNTIYF; clone size: NA; J gene: TRBJ1-3; V gene: TRBV4-2; D gene: TRBD1
CDR3 DNA: TGTGCCAGCAGACCGACAGGGACAGAGACCCAGTACTTC; CDR3 protein: CASRPTGTETQYF; clone size: once; J gene: TRBJ2-5; V gene: TRBV7-3; D gene: TRBD1
CDR3 DNA: TGTGCCAGCAGTGAATCCCAACCGGGGGGGGTTAATCAGCCCCAGCATTTT; CDR3 protein: CASSESQPGGVNQPQHF; clone size: NA; J gene: TRBJ1-5; V gene: TRBV25-1; D gene: NA
CDR3 DNA: TGTGCCAGCGAAGACAGGGTGGTTGGCTACACCTTC; CDR3 protein: CASEDRVVGYTF; clone size: few; J gene: TRBJ1-2; V gene: TRBV28; D gene: TRBD1
CDR3 DNA: TGTGCCAGCAGTTTTCCCGGGGGGGTCACTGAAGCTTTCTTT; CDR3 protein: CASSFPGGVTEAFF; clone size: NA; J gene: TRBJ1-1; V gene: TRBV28; D gene: NA
CDR3 DNA: TGTGCCAGCAGCAATAGACTAGCGGGGGGTCGGGATACGCAGTATTTT; CDR3 protein: CASSNRLAGGRDTQYF; clone size: NA; J gene: TRBJ2-3; V gene: TRBV5-4; D gene: TRBD2
CDR3 DNA: TGTGCCAGCAGCTCCGGACAGGGCCGGGAGACCCAGTACTTC; CDR3 protein: CASSSGQGRETQYF; clone size: NA; J gene: TRBJ2-5; V gene: TRBV4-2; D gene: TRBD1
CDR3 DNA: TGTGCCAGCAGCTTACCTGGGGCCGGCTCTGGAAACACCATATATTTT; CDR3 protein: CASSLPGAGSGNTIYF; clone size: NA; J gene: TRBJ1-3; V gene: TRBV7-9; D gene: NA
CDR3 DNA: TGTGCCAGCAGTTCTACAGGCCCCTATGGCTACACCTTC; CDR3 protein: CASSSTGPYGYTF; clone size: NA; J gene: TRBJ1-2; V gene: TRBV6-5; D gene: NA
CDR3 DNA: TGTGCCAGCAGCCAAGTGAGTGGCGGGGGGGCGGTAGATACGCAGTATTTT; CDR3 protein: CASSQVSGGGAVDTQYF; clone size: NA; J gene: TRBJ2-3; V gene: TRBV4-2; D gene: TRBD2
CDR3 DNA: TGCAGCGGTCGGGTAGGGGCAAACACTGAAGCTTTCTTT; CDR3 protein: CSGRVGANTEAFF; clone size: NA; J gene: TRBJ1-1; V gene: TRBV29-1; D gene: NA
CDR3 DNA: TGTGCCAGCAGTCCCCCTGCGGTAGATACGCAGTATTTT; CDR3 protein: CASSPPAVDTQYF; clone size: NA; J gene: TRBJ2-3; V gene: TRBV2; D gene: NA
CDR3 DNA: TGTGCCAGCAGCTTAACCGGGAGGTTCAACGAGCAGTACTTC; CDR3 protein: CASSLTGRFNEQYF; clone size: NA; J gene: TRBJ2-7; V gene: TRBV11-3; D gene: TRBD2
CDR3 DNA: TGTGCCAGCAGTCTCCTAGCGGGGGGGCTTACTAGCACAGATACGCAGTATTTT; CDR3 protein: CASSLLAGGLTSTDTQYF; clone size: once; J gene: TRBJ2-3; V gene: TRBV7-3; D gene: TRBD2
CDR3 DNA: TGTGCCAGCACTATGAGCTACCAAGAGACCCAGTACTTC; CDR3 protein: CASTMSYQETQYF; clone size: NA; J gene: TRBJ2-5; V gene: TRBV6-5; D gene: NA
CDR3 DNA: TGTGCCAGCAGTCTAGGCGGCTACCGGGACGAGCAGTACTTC; CDR3 protein: CASSLGGYRDEQYF; clone size: NA; J gene: TRBJ2-7; V gene: TRBV7-2; D gene: NA
CDR3 DNA: TGTGCCAGCAGCTCACGCACCGGGACAGTCCTTAACATTCAGTACTTC; CDR3 protein: CASSSRTGTVLNIQYF; clone size: NA; J gene: TRBJ2-4; V gene: TRBV7-2; D gene: TRBD1
CDR3 DNA: TGTGCCAGCAGTCGCCTTACCAGGGGTGAATTCAATCAGCCCCAGCATTTT; CDR3 protein: CASSRLTRGEFNQPQHF; clone size: NA; J gene: TRBJ1-5; V gene: TRBV5-8; D gene: NA
CDR3 DNA: TGTGCCAGCAGGACAGGGGATGGCAATCAGCCCCAGCATTTT; CDR3 protein: CASRTGDGNQPQHF; clone size: NA; J gene: TRBJ1-5; V gene: TRBV2; D gene: TRBD1
CDR3 DNA: TGTGCCAGCAGCAGGACAGGGCTTAATGAGCAGTTCTTC; CDR3 protein: CASSRTGLNEQFF; clone size: NA; J gene: TRBJ2-1; V gene: TRBV27; D gene: TRBD1
CDR3 DNA: TGTGCCAGCAGCTTAGGGACTAGCGGGGGACCGCAGTACTTC; CDR3 protein: CASSLGTSGGPQYF; clone size: NA; J gene: TRBJ2-7; V gene: TRBV7-2; D gene: TRBD2
CDR3 DNA: TGTGCCAGCAGGGGGACACTTTATAGCAATCAGCCCCAGCATTTT; CDR3 protein: CASRGTLYSNQPQHF; clone size: NA; J gene: TRBJ1-5; V gene: TRBV6-5; D gene: NA
CDR3 DNA: TGTGCCAGCAGCCTCTACAGGGAGATTGATCAGCCCCAGCATTTT; CDR3 protein: CASSLYREIDQPQHF; clone size: NA; J gene: TRBJ1-5; V gene: TRBV5-6; D gene: NA
CDR3 DNA: TGTGCTAGTGGCGGGGGTACCACCGGGGAGCTGTTTTTT; CDR3 protein: CASGGGTTGELFF; clone size: once; J gene: TRBJ2-2; V gene: TRBV12-5; D gene: NA
CDR3 DNA: TGTGCCAGCAGCTCTAGCGCCGGTAGCCTCAGCTCCTACGAGCAGTACTTC; CDR3 protein: CASSSSAGSLSSYEQYF; clone size: NA; J gene: TRBJ2-7; V gene: TRBV11-2; D gene: NA
CDR3 DNA: TGTGCCAGCAGCCTGGGACAGGAGGCCGGGGAGCTGTTTTTT; CDR3 protein: CASSLGQEAGELFF; clone size: NA; J gene: TRBJ2-2; V gene: TRBV5-8; D gene: TRBD1
CDR3 DNA: TGTGCCAGCAGCGTAGCTCTGGGACATAGAGGGGCCATATATTTT; CDR3 protein: CASSVALGHRGAIYF; clone size: few; J gene: TRBJ1-3; V gene: TRBV9; D gene: NA
CDR3 DNA: TGTGCCAGCAGTTACCAGAATGAGCAGTTCTTC; CDR3 protein: CASSYQNEQFF; clone size: NA; J gene: TRBJ2-1; V gene: TRBV6-5; D gene: NA
CDR3 DNA: TGTGCCAGCAGCCAGATATTGACAGACACTGAAGCTTTCTTT; CDR3 protein: CASSQILTDTEAFF; clone size: NA; J gene: TRBJ1-1; V gene: TRBV3-1/TRBV3-2; D gene: NA
CDR3 DNA: TGTGCCAGCATCGTGACAGGGGGCACCCTCCGAGCCCTCCACTTT; CDR3 protein: CASIVTGGTLRALHF; clone size: NA; J gene: TRBJ1-6; V gene: TRBV28; D gene: TRBD1
CDR3 DNA: TGTGCCACGATTATCCCTCTAGCGGAGCACGCGAACACCGGGGAGCTGTTTTTT; CDR3 protein: CATIIPLAEHANTGELFF; clone size: NA; J gene: TRBJ2-2; V gene: TRBV24-1; D gene: TRBD2
CDR3 DNA: TGTGCCAGCAGAAAAACAGGGGTGGCTGGAAACACCATATATTTT; CDR3 protein: CASRKTGVAGNTIYF; clone size: NA; J gene: TRBJ1-3; V gene: TRBV3-1/TRBV3-2; D gene: TRBD1